The sequence of this T cell receptor (beta chain) was determined in a study of blood T cell repertoires in COVID-19. Whole-study context: COVID-19 samples from acute and convalescent phases originated in the United States, Italy and Spain. Nucleic acid was either cDNA or gDNA, and it came from T cells, B-cell-depleted T cells, or PBMCs.

About this clone: At one boundary the junction diverges from the germline segment, which might be a read error.

In the original processing: Nucleated cell counts were estimated from reference gene primer amplification. Sequenced by immunoSEQ multiplex PCR; TCRdb stores in-frame clones only, minus some. For V, J and clone size, that table is used; D and trimming come from the DNA. The data show under 200,000 clones, roughly 80% seen once. Looked up from germline, CDR1 is LGHDT and CDR2 is YNNKEL (reference sequence). The CDR3 is 10 amino acids. The origin of this receptor is a human donor with acute or convalescent COVID-19. The donor label of this sample is uncertain. The sample consisted of peripheral blood. This sequence joins TRBV3-1 (or the pseudogene TRBV3-2) and TRBJ2-1; the D is unclear. The CDR3 sequence: CASSLSTLVF. CDR3 nucleotides: TGTGCCAGCAGCCTCTCCACTTTGGTCTTC.